This is a list of T cell receptor beta chains from one sample in a study of T cells in Graves' hyperthyroidism and ophthalmopathy. TCRdb used MiXCR to reprocess the multiplex PCR reads, holding one entry per CDR3 protein. The profile shows roughly 550,000 distinct CDR3 sequences, approximately 16% of them singletons. Sequenced: blood. Every receptor here comes from a young woman with Graves' ophthalmopathy. Each CDR3 is given with its conserved first and last residue. D genes are given only for firm matches. Size values are once, few and many counts, or a class for expanded clones, and some rows have none.

size	V	J	D	CDR3	DNA
-	TRBV18	TRBJ2-1	-	CASSPGGAVATQFF	TGTGCCAGCTCACCGGGCGGGGCTGTGGCCACACAGTTCTTC
-	TRBV14	TRBJ2-4	TRBD2	CASSRYSGRAKNIQYF	TGTGCCAGCAGCCGGTATAGCGGGAGAGCCAAAAACATTCAGTACTTC
-	TRBV29-1	TRBJ2-7	-	CSVAGSQGLHEQYF	TGCAGCGTCGCGGGCTCCCAGGGGTTACACGAGCAGTACTTC
many	TRBV7-2	TRBJ1-5	-	CASSRSLNQPQHF	TGTGCCAGCAGCCGTTCCCTCAATCAGCCCCAGCATTTT
few	TRBV20-1	TRBJ2-7	TRBD1	CSAFAPGTGAYEQYF	TGCAGTGCTTTTGCTCCGGGGACAGGGGCCTACGAGCAGTACTTC
once	TRBV30	TRBJ2-1	-	CAWRSRSRSSYNEQFF	TGTGCCTGGAGGAGCAGGAGTCGGAGCTCCTACAATGAGCAGTTCTTC
-	TRBV20-1	TRBJ1-5	-	CSVNRPGSQPQHF	TGCAGTGTTAACCGGCCAGGCAGTCAGCCCCAGCATTTT
few	TRBV6-1	TRBJ1-1	-	CASTKGQVTEAFF	TGTGCCAGCACCAAGGGGCAGGTTACTGAAGCTTTCTTT
-	TRBV6-6	TRBJ2-5	TRBD2	CASSYSGTSVKNQETQYF	TGTGCCAGCAGCTACTCCGGGACTAGCGTTAAGAATCAAGAGACCCAGTACTTC
-	TRBV4-3	TRBJ1-1	TRBD1	CASSQEQGTAGRKSNTEAFF	TGCGCCAGCAGCCAAGAACAGGGGACGGCAGGACGAAAGTCGAACACTGAAGCTTTCTTT
many	TRBV11-1	TRBJ1-1	-	CASTDMNTEAFF	TGTGCCAGCACAGACATGAACACTGAAGCTTTCTTT
few	TRBV7-9	TRBJ2-2	-	CASSLSLGGNTGELFF	TGTGCCAGCAGCTTATCTCTCGGGGGGAACACCGGGGAGCTGTTTTTT
many	TRBV12-3/TRBV12-4	TRBJ2-5	-	CASSWTPIQETQYF	TGTGCCAGCAGTTGGACACCGATACAAGAGACCCAGTACTTC
-	TRBV5-1	TRBJ2-1	-	CASSPYGTAYNEQFF	TGCGCCAGCAGCCCTTATGGGACTGCCTACAATGAGCAGTTCTTC
-	TRBV5-4	TRBJ2-1	-	CASSTSEGLRNEQFF	TGTGCCAGCAGCACGAGCGAGGGCCTACGCAATGAGCAGTTCTTC
once	TRBV7-8	TRBJ2-1	TRBD1	CASSSSTGGQEQFF	TGTGCCAGCAGCTCGAGTACAGGGGGCCAAGAGCAGTTCTTC
few	TRBV5-1	TRBJ2-3	-	CASATGFMGTDTQYF	TGCGCCAGCGCAACAGGGTTTATGGGCACAGATACGCAGTATTTT
few	TRBV11-2	TRBJ2-2	-	CASRYPGTLRTGELFF	TGTGCCAGCAGATACCCCGGGACACTGAGGACCGGGGAGCTGTTTTTT
-	TRBV29-1	TRBJ2-7	-	CSVEDQGRAYEQYF	TGCAGCGTTGAAGATCAGGGCAGAGCTTACGAGCAGTACTTC
-	TRBV6-4	TRBJ2-5	-	CASSPDGRWTGTQYF	TGTGCCAGCAGCCCAGATGGCAGGTGGACTGGGACCCAGTACTTC
many	TRBV6-2/TRBV6-3	TRBJ2-1	-	CASSPLQGFQFF	TGTGCCAGCAGTCCTCTTCAGGGTTTCCAGTTCTTC
many	TRBV28	TRBJ2-7	-	CASSFWGGGYEQYF	TGTGCCAGCAGTTTTTGGGGGGGCGGATACGAGCAGTACTTC
-	TRBV20-1	TRBJ2-3	TRBD2	CSAHGRATDTQYF	TGCAGTGCTCATGGGAGGGCCACAGATACGCAGTATTTT
many	TRBV6-1	TRBJ1-1	TRBD1	CASSAYGKTGTTEAFF	TGTGCCAGCAGTGCCTACGGGAAGACAGGGACCACTGAAGCTTTCTTT
many	TRBV12-3/TRBV12-4	TRBJ1-1	TRBD1	CASTPGGLDTEAFF	TGTGCCAGCACCCCAGGGGGCCTAGACACTGAAGCTTTCTTT
-	TRBV29-1	TRBJ1-1	TRBD1	CSVGDRSNTEASF	TGCAGCGTTGGGGACAGAAGTAACACTGAAGCTTCCTTT
few	TRBV7-6	TRBJ2-2	-	CASSPEGAPTGELFF	TGTGCCAGCAGCCCGGAGGGGGCGCCCACCGGGGAGCTGTTTTTT
-	TRBV9	TRBJ1-1	-	CASSVEGGVGTEAFF	TGTGCCAGCAGCGTAGAGGGGGGTGTGGGGACTGAAGCTTTCTTT
-	TRBV6-9	TRBJ1-3	TRBD1	CASSYRSTGRAGNTIYF	TGTGCCAGCAGTTACCGATCGACAGGGAGGGCAGGAAACACCATATATTTT
few	TRBV15	TRBJ2-7	TRBD1	CATSSFGEGTGGDEQYF	TGTGCCACCAGCTCCTTTGGGGAGGGGACAGGGGGCGACGAGCAGTACTTC
many	TRBV15	TRBJ2-1	-	CATRTGLQWDNEQFF	TGTGCCACCAGAACGGGACTCCAATGGGACAATGAGCAGTTCTTC
-	TRBV6-5	TRBJ1-5	-	CASRYYDQPQHF	TGTGCCAGCAGATACTACGATCAGCCCCAGCATTTT
few	TRBV7-9	TRBJ1-1	-	CASTANTEAFF	TGTGCCAGCACCGCTAACACTGAAGCTTTCTTT
-	TRBV20-1	TRBJ2-5	-	CSASLPRQNQETQYF	TGCAGTGCTAGTCTACCTAGGCAGAACCAAGAGACCCAGTACTTC
-	TRBV7-6	TRBJ2-2	-	CASSSPQGGLRGELFF	TGTGCCAGCAGCTCGCCCCAAGGCGGCCTTCGGGGGGAGCTGTTTTTT
once	TRBV10-3	TRBJ1-3	-	CAAGATEGNSGNTIYF	TGTGCCGCCGGGGCAACGGAGGGAAACTCTGGAAACACCATATATTTT
few	TRBV27	TRBJ1-2	-	CASTRRGGEGYGYTF	TGTGCCAGCACCAGACGCGGGGGGGAGGGCTATGGCTACACCTTC
-	TRBV6-5	TRBJ1-1	TRBD1	CASTSGDRVEGTEAFF	TGTGCCAGCACTTCTGGCGACAGGGTTGAGGGCACTGAAGCTTTCTTT
few	TRBV12-3/TRBV12-4	TRBJ2-5	TRBD1	CASSRDRAETQYF	TGTGCCAGCAGTCGGGACAGGGCTGAGACCCAGTACTTC
few	TRBV5-6	TRBJ2-7	TRBD1	CASSFLTSTGGPFYEQYF	TGTGCCAGCAGCTTTTTGACTTCTACAGGGGGCCCTTTCTACGAGCAGTACTTC
many	TRBV4-3	TRBJ2-5	TRBD2	CASSQVAGRQETQYF	TGCGCCAGCAGCCAAGTAGCGGGGAGACAAGAGACCCAGTACTTC
few	TRBV27	TRBJ2-3	-	CAIQTPDTQYF	TGTGCCATCCAAACCCCGGATACGCAGTATTTT
few	TRBV19	TRBJ2-2	-	CASSPEKGELFF	TGTGCCAGTAGTCCAGAAAAGGGGGAGCTGTTTTTT
few	TRBV7-6	TRBJ2-2	TRBD1	CASSLAGTVNTGELFF	TGTGCCAGCAGCTTAGCCGGGACAGTGAACACCGGGGAGCTGTTTTTT
-	TRBV4-1	TRBJ2-1	-	CASSQSEGSTSSEQFF	TGCGCCAGCAGCCAATCCGAGGGATCAACAAGTAGTGAGCAGTTCTTC
once	TRBV7-9	TRBJ2-7	-	CASSNIYEQYF	TGTGCCAGCAGCAACATCTACGAGCAGTACTTC
-	TRBV6-5	TRBJ1-4	TRBD1	CASSYPQGASNEKLFF	TGTGCCAGCAGTTACCCACAGGGGGCCTCGAATGAAAAACTGTTTTTT
-	TRBV27	TRBJ2-2	-	CASSLLITGLNTGELFF	TGTGCCAGCAGTTTATTGATAACGGGCCTCAACACCGGGGAGCTGTTTTTT
many	TRBV7-2	TRBJ2-7	-	CASSLVAGSNYEQYF	TGTGCCAGCAGCTTAGTCGCAGGGTCGAACTACGAGCAGTACTTC
many	TRBV5-1	TRBJ1-1	-	CASSLDGRTEAFF	TGCGCCAGCAGCTTGGATGGACGTACTGAAGCTTTCTTT
many	TRBV6-2/TRBV6-3	TRBJ2-1	-	CASTDPGTRLYNEQFF	TGTGCCAGCACCGACCCCGGGACACGACTATACAATGAGCAGTTCTTC
-	TRBV19	TRBJ2-7	-	CASSMQLKTAAPGAATYEQYF	TGTGCCAGTAGTATGCAGCTTAAGACGGCCGCCCCGGGGGCAGCTACCTACGAGCAGTACTTC